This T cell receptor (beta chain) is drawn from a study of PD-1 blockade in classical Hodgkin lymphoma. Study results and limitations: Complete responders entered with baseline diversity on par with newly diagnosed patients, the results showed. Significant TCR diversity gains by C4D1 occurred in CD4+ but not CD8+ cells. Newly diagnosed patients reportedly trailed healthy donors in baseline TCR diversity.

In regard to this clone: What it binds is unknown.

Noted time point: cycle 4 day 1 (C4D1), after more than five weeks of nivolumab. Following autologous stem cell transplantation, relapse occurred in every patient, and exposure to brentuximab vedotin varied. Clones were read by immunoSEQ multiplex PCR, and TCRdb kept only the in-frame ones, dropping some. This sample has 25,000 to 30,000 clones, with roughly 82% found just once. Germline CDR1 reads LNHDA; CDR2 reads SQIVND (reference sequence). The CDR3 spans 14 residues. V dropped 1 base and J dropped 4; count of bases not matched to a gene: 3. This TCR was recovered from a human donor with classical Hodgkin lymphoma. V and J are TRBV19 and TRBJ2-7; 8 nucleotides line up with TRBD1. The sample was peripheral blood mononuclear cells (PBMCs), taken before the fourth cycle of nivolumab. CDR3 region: CASSIGDRRYEQYF. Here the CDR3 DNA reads TGTGCCAGTAGTATAGGGGACAGGAGGTACGAGCAGTACTTC.